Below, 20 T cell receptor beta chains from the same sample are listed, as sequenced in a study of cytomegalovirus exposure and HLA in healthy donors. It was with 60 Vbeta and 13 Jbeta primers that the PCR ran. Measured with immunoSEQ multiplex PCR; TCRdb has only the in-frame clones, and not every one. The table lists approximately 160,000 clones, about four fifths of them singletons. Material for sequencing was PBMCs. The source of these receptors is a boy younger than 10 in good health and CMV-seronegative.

CDR3 amino acids: CASSLDDAGGSYEQYF. CDR3 nucleotides: TGTGCCAGCAGCTTAGACGATGCGGGAGGGTCCTACGAGCAGTACTTC. The V gene is TRBV11-2, the J gene TRBJ2-7; 9 positions match TRBD2. V was pared by 0 bases and J by 1 base, with 4 bases of the junction left unmatched. The CDR3 is made up of 16 amino acids. Germline V gene sequence: CDR1 SGHAT, CDR2 FQNNGV.

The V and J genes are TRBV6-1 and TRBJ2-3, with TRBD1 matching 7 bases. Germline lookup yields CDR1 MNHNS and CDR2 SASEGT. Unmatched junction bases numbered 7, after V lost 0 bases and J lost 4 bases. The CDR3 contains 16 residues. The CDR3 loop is CASSEAQGVRADTQYF. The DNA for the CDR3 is TGTGCCAGCAGTGAAGCGCAGGGGGTAAGGGCAGATACGCAGTATTTT.

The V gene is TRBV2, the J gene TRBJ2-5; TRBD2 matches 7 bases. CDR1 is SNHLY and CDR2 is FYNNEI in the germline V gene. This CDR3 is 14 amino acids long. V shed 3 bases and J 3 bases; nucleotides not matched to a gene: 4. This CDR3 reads CASSDGRGKETQYF. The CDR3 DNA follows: TGTGCCAGCAGTGATGGGAGGGGAAAAGAGACCCAGTACTTC.

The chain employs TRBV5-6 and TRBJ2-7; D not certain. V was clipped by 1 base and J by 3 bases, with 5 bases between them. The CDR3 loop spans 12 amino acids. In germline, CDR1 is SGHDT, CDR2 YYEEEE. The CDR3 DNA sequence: TGTGCCAGCAGCTTGAGCTACTACGAGCAGTACTTC. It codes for CASSLSYYEQYF.

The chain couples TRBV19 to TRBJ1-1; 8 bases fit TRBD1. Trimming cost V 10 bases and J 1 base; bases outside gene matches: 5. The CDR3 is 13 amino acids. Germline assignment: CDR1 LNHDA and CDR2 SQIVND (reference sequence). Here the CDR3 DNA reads TGTGCCACCCGACAGGGGTGGAACACTGAAGCTTTCTTT. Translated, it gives CATRQGWNTEAFF.

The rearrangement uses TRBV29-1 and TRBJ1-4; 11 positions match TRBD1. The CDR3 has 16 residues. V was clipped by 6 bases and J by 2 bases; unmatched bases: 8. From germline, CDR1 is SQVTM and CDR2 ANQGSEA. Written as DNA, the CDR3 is TGCAGCGTCGGTGGGACAGGGGGAGGTACTAATGAAAAACTGTTTTTT. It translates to CSVGGTGGGTNEKLFF.

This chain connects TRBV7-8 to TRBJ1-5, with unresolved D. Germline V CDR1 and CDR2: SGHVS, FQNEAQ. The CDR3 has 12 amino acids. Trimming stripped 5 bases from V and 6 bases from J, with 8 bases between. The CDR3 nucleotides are TGTGCCAGCAGCCCGCCCGGTCAGCCCCAGCATTTT. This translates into CASSPPGQPQHF.

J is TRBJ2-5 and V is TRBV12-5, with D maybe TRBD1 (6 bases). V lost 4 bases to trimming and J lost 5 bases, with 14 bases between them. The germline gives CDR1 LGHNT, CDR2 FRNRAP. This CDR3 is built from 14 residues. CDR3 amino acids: CASGSTGIGETQYF. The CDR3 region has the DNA TGTGCTAGTGGTTCTACAGGGATTGGCGAGACCCAGTACTTC. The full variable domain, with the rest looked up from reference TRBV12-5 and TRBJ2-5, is DARVTQTPRHKVTEMGQEVTMRCQPILGHNTVFWYRQTMMQGLELLAYFRNRAPLDDSGMPKDRFSAEMPDATLATLKIQPSEPRDSAVYFCASGSTGIGETQYFGPGTRLLVL.

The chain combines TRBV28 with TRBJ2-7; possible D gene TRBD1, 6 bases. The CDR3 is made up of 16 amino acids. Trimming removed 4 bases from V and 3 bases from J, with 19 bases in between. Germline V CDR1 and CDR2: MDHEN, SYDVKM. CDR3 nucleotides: TGTGCCAGCAGTTATGGGGGTGGGGGACATGTCTACGAGCAGTACTTC. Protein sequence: CASSYGGGGHVYEQYF.

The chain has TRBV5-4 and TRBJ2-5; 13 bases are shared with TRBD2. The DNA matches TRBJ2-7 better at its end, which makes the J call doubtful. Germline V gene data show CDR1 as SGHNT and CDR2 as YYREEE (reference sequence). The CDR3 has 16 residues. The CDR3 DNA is TGTGCCAGCAGCGTCGGGACTAGCGGGATCTTCTACGAGCAGTACTTC. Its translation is CASSVGTSGIFYEQYF.

In nucleotides, the CDR3 is TGTGCCAGCAGCCAACATCCGGGACTGAGCACTGAAGCTTTCTTT. Protein: CASSQHPGLSTEAFF. This chain joins TRBV14 and TRBJ1-1; tentative D call: TRBD1 (5 bases). V was clipped by 2 bases and J by 4 bases, with 14 bases between them. The length of the CDR3 is 15 residues. Germline CDR1 reads SGHDN; CDR2 reads FVKESK.

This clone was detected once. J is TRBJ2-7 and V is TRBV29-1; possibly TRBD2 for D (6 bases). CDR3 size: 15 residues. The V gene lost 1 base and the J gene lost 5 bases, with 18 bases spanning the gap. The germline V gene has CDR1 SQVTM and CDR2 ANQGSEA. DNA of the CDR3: TGCAGCGTTGAAGTGTCAACTGGAGGGGATAACGAGCAGTACTTC. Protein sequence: CSVEVSTGGDNEQYF.

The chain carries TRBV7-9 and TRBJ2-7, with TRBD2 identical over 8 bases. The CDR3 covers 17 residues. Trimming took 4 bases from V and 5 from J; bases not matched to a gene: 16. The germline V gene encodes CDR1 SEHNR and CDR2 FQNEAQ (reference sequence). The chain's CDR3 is CASSSPGIAGYRDEQYF. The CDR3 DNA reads TGTGCCAGCAGCTCCCCTGGGATAGCGGGGTATCGGGACGAGCAGTACTTC.

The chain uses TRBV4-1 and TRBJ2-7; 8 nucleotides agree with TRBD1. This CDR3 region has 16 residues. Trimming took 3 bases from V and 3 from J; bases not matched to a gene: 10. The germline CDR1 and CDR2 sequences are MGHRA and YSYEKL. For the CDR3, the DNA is TGCGCCAGCAGCCAGATGGCGGCAGGGGGCCTCTACGAGCAGTACTTC. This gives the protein CASSQMAAGGLYEQYF.

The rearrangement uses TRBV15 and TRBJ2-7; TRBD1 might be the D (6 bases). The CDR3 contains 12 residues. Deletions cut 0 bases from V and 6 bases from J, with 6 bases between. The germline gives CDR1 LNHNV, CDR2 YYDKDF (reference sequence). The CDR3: CATSREGGEQYF. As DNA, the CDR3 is TGTGCCACCAGCAGAGAAGGGGGCGAGCAGTACTTC.

The CDR3 region is CASSSTGIGANVLTF. CDR3 nucleotide sequence: TGTGCCAGCAGTTCCACAGGGATTGGGGCCAACGTCCTGACTTTC. The chain joins TRBV6-5 to TRBJ2-6, with D perhaps matching TRBD1 (6 bases). The CDR3 has 15 amino acids. V was pared by 4 bases and J by 3 bases, with 10 bases between. CDR1 is MNHEY, CDR2 SVGAGI, per germline.

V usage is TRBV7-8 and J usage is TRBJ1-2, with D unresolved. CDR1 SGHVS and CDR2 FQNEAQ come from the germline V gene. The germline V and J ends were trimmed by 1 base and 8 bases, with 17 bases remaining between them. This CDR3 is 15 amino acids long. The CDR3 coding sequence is TGTGCCAGCAGCTTAGTGGACGGACCAGGAGGGGGCTACACCTTC. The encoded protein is CASSLVDGPGGGYTF.

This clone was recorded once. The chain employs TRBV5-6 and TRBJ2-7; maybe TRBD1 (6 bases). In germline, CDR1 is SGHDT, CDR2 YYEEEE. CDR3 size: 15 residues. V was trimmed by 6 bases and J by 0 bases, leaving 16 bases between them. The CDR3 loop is CASTPLGAGSYEQYF. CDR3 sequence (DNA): TGTGCCAGCACCCCCCTGGGGGCTGGCTCCTACGAGCAGTACTTC.

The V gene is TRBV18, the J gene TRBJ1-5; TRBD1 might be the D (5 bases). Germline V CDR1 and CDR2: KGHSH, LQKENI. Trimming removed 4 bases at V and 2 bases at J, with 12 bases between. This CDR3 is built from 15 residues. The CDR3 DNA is TGTGCCAGCTCACGGGAAGGGGTTGGCAATCAGCCCCAGCATTTT. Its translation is CASSREGVGNQPQHF.

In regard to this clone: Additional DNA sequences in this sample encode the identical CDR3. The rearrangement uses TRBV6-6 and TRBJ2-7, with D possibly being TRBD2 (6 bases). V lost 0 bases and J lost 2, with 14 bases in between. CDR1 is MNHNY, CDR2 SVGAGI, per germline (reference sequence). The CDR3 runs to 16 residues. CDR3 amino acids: CASSYSRQGGTYEQYF. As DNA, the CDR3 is TGTGCCAGCAGTTACTCGAGGCAGGGCGGGACCTACGAGCAGTACTTC.